Listed below are T cell receptor beta chains from one sample, sequenced in a study of graft-versus-host responses after intestinal transplantation. Libraries were prepared by immunoSEQ multiplex PCR; TCRdb keeps only in-frame clonotypes and omits some of them. The repertoire has 90,000 to 130,000 clones, around 94% of them found once; the top ten carry 0.2% to 0.25%. The antigens for these receptors are not known. Sequenced here: unstimulated CD4+ T cells sorted from spleen or lymph node cells, sampled before transplant. These receptors came from a human donor who was the organ donor for an intestinal transplant. Both conserved end residues are trimmed from each CDR3.

CDR3,V,J
ASSLRVTAGTDTQY,TRBV11-2,TRBJ2-3
ASSPLPGATEAF,TRBV18,TRBJ1-1
AISTQGLAGYNEQF,TRBV10-3,TRBJ2-1
ASSWGTGPQY,TRBV19,TRBJ2-5
ASSQETQDRAPYEQY,TRBV4-1,TRBJ2-7
ATRTIGDNEQF,TRBV6-1,TRBJ2-1
ASSYTATNEKLF,TRBV6-6,TRBJ1-4
ASSLTGDSGTEAF,TRBV7-9,TRBJ1-1
ASSDRPYGYT,TRBV2,TRBJ1-2
ASSLVAGQPQH,TRBV5-1,TRBJ1-5
ASSDIQGTEETQY,TRBV18,TRBJ2-5
ASSILTSGIGEQF,TRBV19,TRBJ2-1
ASRYRTGTNSPLH,TRBV6-6,TRBJ1-6
ASSSLNGRTEAF,TRBV6-5,TRBJ1-1
ASSQETPGSSLDTQY,TRBV4-3,TRBJ2-3
ASSLFGLAAGTGELF,TRBV11-2,TRBJ2-2
ARTPWWGQGFKPQH,TRBV19,TRBJ1-5
ASSRSMNTEAF,TRBV7-9,TRBJ1-1
ASSYGANEAF,TRBV6-5,TRBJ1-1
ASSFGSISSYEQY,TRBV28,TRBJ2-7
ASRADSYNEQF,TRBV28,TRBJ2-1
ATSLYNDRGLVSGANVLT,TRBV15,TRBJ2-6
ASSLGGDYNEQF,TRBV7-9,TRBJ2-1
ASSSDPMNTGELF,TRBV6-1,TRBJ2-2
ASSIVADAYEQY,TRBV19,TRBJ2-7
ASSMTPGGPSQPQH,TRBV6-6,TRBJ1-5
SVDPRVNTEAF,TRBV29-1,TRBJ1-1
ASSGTGSSETQY,TRBV25-1,TRBJ2-5
ASTRGGGLTEAF,TRBV6-6,TRBJ1-1
AIRGPGEEQY,TRBV10-3,TRBJ2-7
ASSQDQYRDRAPTQY,TRBV4-1,TRBJ2-3
ASSLDGQGRETQY,TRBV11-2,TRBJ2-5
ASSLVTFQGGNEQF,TRBV7-2,TRBJ2-1
ASSTGNQPQH,TRBV7-9,TRBJ1-5
ASSRGTSGYEQY,TRBV5-6,TRBJ2-7
ASSLMTSGRARADTQY,TRBV5-1,TRBJ2-3
ASGMRSNQPQH,TRBV19,TRBJ1-5
ASSSGQGHYGYT,TRBV7-2,TRBJ1-2